This T cell receptor (beta chain) came from a study of shared clonotypes between healthy human individuals. Study-level background: Per-donor plates numbered three CD4 naive, three CD4 memory, two CD8 naive and one CD8 memory. Study results and limitations: Generally, naive subsets came out with larger estimated richness than memory subsets. Non-shared clonotypes had lower generation probabilities than those shared by all four donors.

For this clone: The antigen is unknown. Within the sample, other DNA sequences also encode this same CDR3.

The assay was immunoSEQ multiplex PCR, and TCRdb's table has in-frame clones only and misses some. Of 1.5 million to 2.5 million clones detected, approximately 94% appear once; the ten largest clones hold 1.2%. Terminally differentiated effector memory CD45RA+ cells were excluded from the naive CD8 cells, which were CD45RO-negative and positively selected for CCR7. The sample taken for sequencing was naive CD8+ T cells sorted from blood. The source of this sequence is a man aged 18 to 30 in good health.

Here the CDR3 reads CASSVSGGNEQFF. CDR3 DNA: TGTGCCAGCAGCGTAAGTGGCGGCAATGAGCAGTTCTTC. The chain couples TRBV9 to TRBJ2-1; the D is unclear. CDR1 and CDR2 (germline): SGDLS, YYNGEE. The V end lost 1 base, the J end lost 6 bases, and 8 bases lay between the germline ends. The CDR3 sequence is 13 residues long.